This note documents a single T cell receptor (beta chain) sequence. Methods used by the authors: From reference gene primer amplification, estimates of nucleated cell counts were derived. Only in-frame clones appear in the TCRdb table, and some are missing; sequencing was by immunoSEQ multiplex PCR. V, J and clone size were drawn from that table, and D and trimming were deduced from the DNA. The data contain 60,000 to 75,000 clones, approximately 86% of them singletons. The record originates from a study of blood T cell repertoires in COVID-19. The wider study: Donors in the United States, Italy and Spain gave samples during acute or convalescent COVID-19. From T cells, B-cell-depleted T cells, or PBMCs came the material, which was cDNA or gDNA.

The germline V and J ends were trimmed by 0 bases and 2 bases, with 13 bases remaining between them. CDR1 and CDR2 (germline): SGHNT, YYREEE (reference sequence). The CDR3 loop spans 16 amino acids. This receptor was taken from a woman aged 60 to 75 with acute or convalescent COVID-19. The chain couples TRBV5-4 to TRBJ2-3; D is unresolved. Sequencing was done on a sample of peripheral blood. CDR3 sequence: CASSLGWRRSTDTQYF. CDR3 DNA: TGTGCCAGCAGCTTGGGGTGGCGGCGGTCCACAGATACGCAGTATTTT.